The source of this T cell receptor (beta chain) is a study of monozygotic twins with inflammatory bowel disease. Each donor gave roughly 2.5 ml of peripheral blood. The germline CDR1 and CDR2 sequences are DFQATT and SNEGSKA (reference sequence). The CDR3 totals 15 residues. The quantity of total RNA per TCR library was approximately 3.5 ug. Template switching introduced UMIs that contain a 6-nucleotide sample barcode. TCRalpha and TCRbeta cDNA went through two nested PCRs of approximately 16 and 10 cycles. TCRdb processed the 5' RACE reads again and assigns one entry to each CDR3 protein, with no DNA. The table for this sample gives under 150,000 distinct CDR3 sequences.

Sequenced material: blood. The TCR comes from a human donor with ulcerative colitis or Crohn's disease, or a healthy co-twin of an affected twin (not recorded which). The chain combines TRBV20-1 with TRBJ1-4; lacking DNA, the TRBD1 call made by TCRdb goes unchecked. CDR3 amino acids: CSARDRDRVWEKLFF.